This section outlines one T cell receptor beta chain sequence together with its context. Its antigen remains unidentified. Using immunoSEQ multiplex PCR, the repertoire was profiled, and TCRdb retains in-frame clones only, with some absent. This table has 70,000 to 85,000 clones, 80% to 90% appearing once. This entry belongs to a study of OX40 agonist ivuxolimab in advanced cancers. This CDR3 region has 15 residues. V was pared by 0 bases and J by 0 bases, with 8 bases between. The germline gives CDR1 SGHAT, CDR2 FQNNGV. General study findings and limits: Some patients without response likewise showed low normalized clonal expansion. The authors did not determine the antigen specificity of the expanded peripheral T cells.

This clonotype was sampled from an adult with an advanced solid tumor such as melanoma, head and neck, liver or kidney cancer. This sample comprised CD4+ or CD8+ T cells sorted from blood, obtained in a trial of the OX40 agonist ivuxolimab. The rearrangement uses TRBV11-2 and TRBJ1-1; D call uncertain. The CDR3 bases are TGTGCCAGCAGCTTAGATATGGCGGTGAACACTGAAGCTTTCTTT. Translated, it gives CASSLDMAVNTEAFF.